The 14 T cell receptor beta chains listed next were all sequenced from one sample in a study of cytomegalovirus exposure and HLA in healthy donors. The study ran its PCR with 60 Vbeta and 13 Jbeta primers. Assay: immunoSEQ multiplex PCR; the TCRdb copy retains only in-frame clones and omits some. This listing includes roughly 45,000 clones. Sequenced input: PBMCs. The source is a woman aged 30 to 39 in good health and CMV-seronegative.

The CDR3 sequence: CASSRIQGSNTEAFF. In DNA, the CDR3 is TGTGCCAGCAGCAGAATACAGGGATCGAACACTGAAGCTTTCTTT. The rearrangement links TRBV5-6 to TRBJ1-1, with a tentative D call TRBD1 (6 bases). With 4 bases removed from V and 1 base from J, the gap between germline ends came to 14 bases. The CDR3 loop spans 15 amino acids. CDR1 is SGHDT, CDR2 YYEEEE, per germline.

This rearrangement joins TRBV7-3 to TRBJ2-2, with 7 bases aligning to TRBD1. This CDR3 has 15 residues. Germline lookup yields CDR1 SGHTA and CDR2 FQGTGA. The junction had 7 bases not matched to a gene; V was cut back by 4 bases and J by 5 bases. CDR3 in DNA: TGTGCCAGCAGCTCACGGGGACAGTTAACCGGGGAGCTGTTTTTT. Residues: CASSSRGQLTGELFF. The variable domain in full, with the rest retrieved from reference TRBV7-3 and TRBJ2-2, is GAGVSQTPSNKVTEKGKYVELRCDPISGHTALYWYRQSLGQGPEFLIYFQGTGAADDSGLPNDRFFAVRPEGSVSTLKIQRTERGDSAVYLCASSSRGQLTGELFFGEGSRLTVL.

V is TRBV23-1 and J is TRBJ2-2, with 7 nucleotides matching TRBD2. TRBV23-1 belongs to the ORF category, with a function that is uncertain. This CDR3 is built from 17 residues. The J segment lost 0 bases and the V segment lost 2 bases, leaving 6 bases of the junction unmatched. As DNA, the CDR3 is TGCGCCAGCAGTCAAACCCAAACTAGCGCGAACACCGGGGAGCTGTTTTTT. This translates into CASSQTQTSANTGELFF.

The chain joins TRBV28 to TRBJ1-5; 9 nucleotides align to TRBD1. Germline-derived CDR1 and CDR2 are MDHEN and SYDVKM. The CDR3 spans 15 residues. Trimming at V came to 1 base and at J to 9 bases, leaving 7 bases not matched to a gene. CDR3 region: CASSLLGQGPWPQHF. The CDR3 DNA sequence: TGTGCCAGCAGTTTATTGGGACAGGGTCCTTGGCCCCAGCATTTT.

This sequence joins TRBV10-2 and TRBJ2-5; 14 bases agree with TRBD2. The CDR3 runs to 15 residues. With 5 bases clipped from V and 5 bases from J, the junction kept 4 bases outside the gene matches. CDR1 is WSHSY and CDR2 is SAAADI in the germline V gene. This chain's CDR3 is CASSTGLAGGETQYF. The CDR3 DNA reads as TGCGCCAGCAGTACCGGACTAGCGGGAGGCGAGACCCAGTACTTC.

This chain joins TRBV29-1 and TRBJ1-1; possible D gene TRBD1, 5 bases. Trimming cost V 4 bases and J 3 bases, with 6 bases left between them. The CDR3 length is 11 residues. Germline assignment: CDR1 SQVTM and CDR2 ANQGSEA. CDR3 residues: CSVGTYTEAFF. As DNA, the CDR3 is TGCAGCGTTGGGACATACACTGAAGCTTTCTTT.

The DNA of the CDR3 is TGTGCCAGCACCACAGTGGCGGGTCTAGCCAAAAACATTCAGTACTTC. Its protein product is CASTTVAGLAKNIQYF. V is TRBV6-6 and J is TRBJ2-4; D possibly corresponds to TRBD2 (5 bases). CDR1 MNHNY and CDR2 SVGAGI come from the germline V gene (reference sequence). The V gene lost 7 bases and the J gene lost 0 bases, with 16 bases spanning the gap. This CDR3 has 16 amino acids.

V is TRBV28 and J is TRBJ2-3; 15 bases align to TRBD2. J gave up 1 base and V 6 bases, and 8 bases lay outside the gene matches. In germline, CDR1 is MDHEN, CDR2 SYDVKM. CDR3 length: 18 residues. The CDR3 DNA reads TGTGCCAGCAGCCCCGGACTAGCGGGAGGGGTGGGCACAGATACGCAGTATTTT. It translates to CASSPGLAGGVGTDTQYF.

The rearrangement links TRBV6-5 to TRBJ2-7; 8 bases fit TRBD2. V shed 8 bases and J 6 bases; nucleotides not matched to a gene: 6. The CDR3 sequence is 12 residues long. CDR1 is MNHEY and CDR2 is SVGAGI in the germline V gene. The CDR3 protein is CASSGGFGEQYF. The DNA of the CDR3 is TGTGCCAGCTCGGGGGGGTTCGGCGAGCAGTACTTC.

The chain employs TRBV11-2 and TRBJ2-3, with D maybe TRBD2 (5 bases). Trimming stripped 2 bases from V and 3 bases from J, with 15 bases between. The V gene's germline CDR1 is SGHAT and CDR2 FQNNGV. This CDR3 spans 16 amino acids. The CDR3 here is CASSLRLLGSTDTQYF. DNA of the CDR3: TGTGCCAGCAGCTTACGACTCCTAGGGAGTACAGATACGCAGTATTTT.

The rearrangement uses TRBV19 and TRBJ1-2; tentatively, D is TRBD1 (6 bases). V lost 8 bases, J lost 7 bases, and 20 bases lay in between. This CDR3 has 14 amino acids. The germline CDR1 and CDR2 sequences are LNHDA and SQIVND (reference sequence). In DNA, the CDR3 is TGTGCCAGTGGGCTGGGCAGGGGAATGGGTGGCTACACCTTC. This encodes CASGLGRGMGGYTF.

CDR3 sequence (DNA): TGTGCCAGTAGTATTAGGGACAGCACCTATGGCTACACCTTC. It translates to CASSIRDSTYGYTF. The chain combines TRBV19 with TRBJ1-2; TRBD1 agrees at 7 bases. Germline CDR1 is LNHDA and CDR2 is SQIVND (reference sequence). The CDR3 totals 14 residues. With V trimmed by 3 bases and J by 4 bases, 5 bases remained unmatched.

The rearrangement joins TRBV9 to TRBJ2-7; 7 bases line up with TRBD2. The CDR3 has 17 amino acids. The germline V gene has CDR1 SGDLS and CDR2 YYNGEE. V lost 0 bases to trimming and J lost 3 bases; unmatched junction nucleotides: 12. The CDR3 reads CASSVAPYFTGGYEQYF. CDR3 bases: TGTGCCAGCAGCGTAGCCCCCTACTTTACGGGAGGCTACGAGCAGTACTTC.

This rearrangement joins TRBV5-1 to TRBJ1-4; D is perhaps TRBD1 (5 bases). The CDR3 spans 14 residues. Trimming took 1 base from V and 7 from J, leaving 11 bases between them. Germline V CDR1 and CDR2: SGHRS, YFSETQ. In DNA form, the CDR3 reads TGCGCCAGCAGCTTGACGCAGGGAAGTGAAAAACTGTTTTTT. Translating gives CASSLTQGSEKLFF.